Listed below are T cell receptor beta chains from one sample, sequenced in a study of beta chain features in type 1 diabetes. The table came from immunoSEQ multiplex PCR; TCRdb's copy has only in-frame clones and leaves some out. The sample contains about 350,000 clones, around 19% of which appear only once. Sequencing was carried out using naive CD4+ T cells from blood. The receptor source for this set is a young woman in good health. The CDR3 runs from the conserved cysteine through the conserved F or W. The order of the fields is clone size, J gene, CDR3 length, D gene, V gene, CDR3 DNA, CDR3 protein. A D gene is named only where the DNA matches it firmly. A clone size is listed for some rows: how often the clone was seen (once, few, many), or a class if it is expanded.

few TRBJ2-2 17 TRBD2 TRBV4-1 TGCGCCAGCAGCCAAGCGGGACTAGCGGGTACCACCGGGGAGCTGTTTTTT CASSQAGLAGTTGELFF
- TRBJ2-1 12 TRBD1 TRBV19 TGTGCCAGTACAGCGGCAGGGACAGGGGTGTTCTTC CASTAAGTGVFF
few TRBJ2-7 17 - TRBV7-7 TGTGCTAGCAGCTTATTGGAGGAGGCCAGGAGCCTACGTGAGCAGTACTTC CASSLLEEARSLREQYF
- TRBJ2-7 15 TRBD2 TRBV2 TGTGCCAGCAGTGCCCCGGGGGGTAGGATCTACGAGCAGTACTTC CASSAPGGRIYEQYF
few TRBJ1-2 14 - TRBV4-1 TGCGCCAGCAGCCAAGATTCAGGCTCCTATGGCTACACCTTC CASSQDSGSYGYTF
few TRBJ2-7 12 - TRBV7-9 TGTGCCAGCACCTTTGGGCCCTACGAGCAGTACTTC CASTFGPYEQYF
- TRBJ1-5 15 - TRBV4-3 TGCGCCAGCAGCCAAGAAGTCGGTCGGGGTCAGCCCCAGCATTTT CASSQEVGRGQPQHF
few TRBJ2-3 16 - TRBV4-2 TGTGCCAGCAGCCAAGCTGTAGGCCAGGGGTCCGATACGCAGTATTTT CASSQAVGQGSDTQYF
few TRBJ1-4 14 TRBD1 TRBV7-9 TGTGCCAGCAGCGCACAGGGGGCTGTTGAAAAACTGTTTTTT CASSAQGAVEKLFF
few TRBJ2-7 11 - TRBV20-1 TGCAGTGCTACAGGGGCCTACGAGCAGTACTTC CSATGAYEQYF
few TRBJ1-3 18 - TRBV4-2 TGTGCCAGCAGCCAAGACTACCAAGGAGTCAGGGGAAGAAACACCATATATTTT CASSQDYQGVRGRNTIYF
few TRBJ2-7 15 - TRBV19 TGTGCCAGTAGTAGACACGGGGAGATCTCCTACGAGCAGTACTTC CASSRHGEISYEQYF
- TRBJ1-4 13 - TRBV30 TGTGCCTGGAGTGTTCGTCTTAATGAAAAACTGTTTTTT CAWSVRLNEKLFF
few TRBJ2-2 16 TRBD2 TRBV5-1 TGCGCCAGCAGCTCGGGGGAGGGCACGAACACCGGGGAGCTGTTTTTT CASSSGEGTNTGELFF
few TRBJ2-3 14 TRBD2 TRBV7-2 TGTGCCAGCGGAGCGGGGTCTAGCACAGATACGCAGTATTTT CASGAGSSTDTQYF
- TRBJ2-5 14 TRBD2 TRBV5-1 TGCGCCAGCAGCTCTTCTAGCGGCCAAGAGACCCAGTACTTC CASSSSSGQETQYF
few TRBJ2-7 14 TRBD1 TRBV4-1 TGCGCCAGCAGCCCGCGGACAGGGGCCTACGAGCAGTACTTC CASSPRTGAYEQYF
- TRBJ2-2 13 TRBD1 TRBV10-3 TGTGCCACCGGACAGGGGAACACCGGGGAGCTGTTTTTT CATGQGNTGELFF
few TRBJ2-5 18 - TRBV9 TGTGCCAGCAGCGTAGGGAGAGGAACAGGGCGGTACCAAGAGACCCAGTACTTC CASSVGRGTGRYQETQYF
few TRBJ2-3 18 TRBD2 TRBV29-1 TGCAGCGTTGAGGGGGGGGAGCTAGCGGGACTCAGCACAGATACGCAGTATTTT CSVEGGELAGLSTDTQYF
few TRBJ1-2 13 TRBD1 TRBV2 TGTGCCAGCAGCAAGACAGGGATGGATGGCTACACCTTC CASSKTGMDGYTF
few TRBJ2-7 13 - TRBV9 TGTGCCAGCAGCTTTGCCGGGACCTACGAGCAGTACTTC CASSFAGTYEQYF
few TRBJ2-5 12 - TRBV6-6 TGTGCCAGCACCCGTACACAAGAGACCCAGTACTTC CASTRTQETQYF
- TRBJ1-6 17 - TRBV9 TGTGCCAGCAGCGTAGAGATAGGGAGCTCCTATAATTCACCCCTCCACTTT CASSVEIGSSYNSPLHF
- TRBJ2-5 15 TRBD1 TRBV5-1 TGCGCCAGCGGATCCCCCGGGACAGGCCAAGAGACCCAGTACTTC CASGSPGTGQETQYF